The rows below give T cell receptor beta chains drawn from one sample of a study of CDR3 diversity in severe acne. TCRdb used MiXCR to reprocess the PCR reads, holding one entry per CDR3 protein. The data contain about 85,000 distinct CDR3 sequences, 48% of them singletons. Sequences were obtained from blood. These receptors came from a male donor in good health, serving as a control. Each CDR3 is given with its conserved first and last residue. D genes are given only for firm matches. Size values are once, few and many counts, or a class for expanded clones, and some rows have none.

D	V	J	size	DNA	CDR3
TRBD1	TRBV6-6	TRBJ2-7	-	TGTGCCAGCATAGACCCCGGGACAGGGGGTTACGAGCAGTACTTC	CASIDPGTGGYEQYF
TRBD1	TRBV10-1	TRBJ1-1	-	TGCGCCAGCAGTGATTGGACAGGGGGTAACACTGAAGCTTTCTTT	CASSDWTGGNTEAFF
-	TRBV6-5	TRBJ2-7	-	TGTGCCAGCAGTTACTTCGACGGGGGGCAGACATCCCGCGAGCAGTACTTC	CASSYFDGGQTSREQYF
TRBD2	TRBV4-1	TRBJ2-2	-	TGCGCCAGCAGGGATAGCGGGAGGGACGGGGAGCTGTTTTTT	CASRDSGRDGELFF
-	TRBV12-3/TRBV12-4	TRBJ2-3	many	TGTGCCAGCAGCCCAGGACACAGCACAGATACGCAGTATTTT	CASSPGHSTDTQYF
-	TRBV2	TRBJ1-6	-	TGTGCCAGCACCCCGGGACGGTATAATTCACCCCTCCACTTT	CASTPGRYNSPLHF
-	TRBV25-1	TRBJ1-6	once	TGTGCCAGCAGTCATACCAGGTCATATAGTTCACCCCTCCACTTT	CASSHTRSYSSPLHF
-	TRBV7-9	TRBJ2-5	medium-sized	TGTGCCAGCAGCTTAGAGACCCAGTACTTC	CASSLETQYF
-	TRBV24-1	TRBJ2-7	many	TGTGCCACCAGTGAAGGGATATTAAGGCAGCAGTACTTC	CATSEGILRQQYF
TRBD2	TRBV6-6	TRBJ2-3	-	TGTGCCAGCAGTGTTAGCGGGCCAAGCACAGATACGCAGTATTTT	CASSVSGPSTDTQYF
TRBD2	TRBV20-1	TRBJ2-2	-	TGCAGTGCTCCTAGCGGGGGGAACACCGGGGAGCTGTTTTTT	CSAPSGGNTGELFF
TRBD1	TRBV4-1	TRBJ1-1	-	TGCGCCAGCATCCATCCCAAGACAGGGGTTGGGGCTGAAGCCTTCTTT	CASIHPKTGVGAEAFF
-	TRBV28	TRBJ1-6	few	TGTGCCAGCAGTTCAAGGACGAGCTCCTATAATTCACCCCTCCACTTT	CASSSRTSSYNSPLHF
TRBD2	TRBV10-1	TRBJ2-2	-	TGTGCCAGCTCGTACGGCGGGAGGGCCGCGGGCGGGGAGCTGTTTTTT	CASSYGGRAAGGELFF
TRBD1	TRBV12-3/TRBV12-4	TRBJ1-5	-	TGTGCCAGCAGTCCGACCGGGACAGGCAATCAGCCCCAGCATTTT	CASSPTGTGNQPQHF
TRBD2	TRBV5-1	TRBJ2-1	-	TGCGCCAGCAGCCCCATACTAGCGGGGGGGCGGGATGAGCAGTTCTTC	CASSPILAGGRDEQFF
-	TRBV7-8	TRBJ2-5	once	TGTGCCAGCAGCTTAGTAGGCGGGACAGAGACCCAGTACTTC	CASSLVGGTETQYF
TRBD2	TRBV11-2	TRBJ2-7	-	TGTGCCAGCAGCCCCTTAGCGGGAGGCTACGAGCAGTACTTC	CASSPLAGGYEQYF
-	TRBV9	TRBJ2-1	once	TGTGCCAGCAGCGTAGGTCGGGGCAGGGAGACGGCGAATGAGCAGTTCTTC	CASSVGRGRETANEQFF
TRBD1	TRBV12-3/TRBV12-4	TRBJ1-2	many	TGTGCCAGCAGTATCGGGACAGTTAGCGGCTACACCTTC	CASSIGTVSGYTF
TRBD1	TRBV10-3	TRBJ1-2	once	TGTGCCATCAGTGAGTCGTACCCCAGGGACAGGGGGATATATGGCTACACCTTC	CAISESYPRDRGIYGYTF
TRBD1	TRBV2	TRBJ1-2	-	TGTGCCAGCAGCGCCGGACAGGGGTTCGGCTACACCTTC	CASSAGQGFGYTF
TRBD2	TRBV11-2	TRBJ2-5	-	TGTGCCAGCAGCTCACAGGGACTAGCGGGAGAAGAGACCCAGTACTTC	CASSSQGLAGEETQYF
TRBD1	TRBV10-2	TRBJ1-2	-	TGCGCCAGCAGATACAGGGGGGGACAGGCCCTGGACGGCTACACCTTC	CASRYRGGQALDGYTF
TRBD1	TRBV19	TRBJ2-6	many	TGTGCCAGTAGTCCTGGGCAGGGGGAGCCTGGGGCCAACGTCCTGACTTTC	CASSPGQGEPGANVLTF
-	TRBV5-1	TRBJ2-7	-	TGCGCCAGCAGCTTGGACAGGGGGGGGCATTACGAGCAGTACTTC	CASSLDRGGHYEQYF
-	TRBV6-5	TRBJ1-2	few	TGTGCCAGCAATCGGGCCCCTAACTATGGCTACACCTTC	CASNRAPNYGYTF
-	TRBV6-5	TRBJ1-4	-	TGTGCCAGCAGCCTCGACAGGCAAAATGAAAAACTGTTTTTT	CASSLDRQNEKLFF
TRBD2	TRBV5-4	TRBJ2-5	-	TGTGCCAGCAGCGCGGGACTAGCGGGAGGGCAATCAGAGACCCAGTACTTC	CASSAGLAGGQSETQYF
-	TRBV5-8	TRBJ1-6	many	TGTGCCAGCAGCCCCAGACAGACTACAAGTTCACCCCTCCACTTT	CASSPRQTTSSPLHF
TRBD2	TRBV5-1	TRBJ2-7	many	TGCGCCAGCACCCTAGCGGGGGGGGCTATCTACGAGCAGTACTTC	CASTLAGGAIYEQYF
-	TRBV7-9	TRBJ2-7	many	TGTGCCAGCAGCTTAAACGTGAACTACTACGAGCAGTACTTC	CASSLNVNYYEQYF
TRBD1	TRBV7-9	TRBJ1-1	-	TGTGCCAGCAGCTTAGGAACCGGGACAGTGAACACTGAAGCTTTCTTT	CASSLGTGTVNTEAFF
-	TRBV6-5	TRBJ1-1	many	TGTGCCAGCAGTCCAGGGCAGAACACTGAAGCTTTCTTT	CASSPGQNTEAFF
-	TRBV20-1	TRBJ2-2	-	TGCAGTGCTGAAAGCGTCGCGAACACCGGGGAGCTGTTTTTT	CSAESVANTGELFF
TRBD1	TRBV11-2	TRBJ2-2	many	TGTGCCAGCAGCTTAGCGGTGACAGGGTTCTACGGGGAGCTGTTTTTT	CASSLAVTGFYGELFF
TRBD2	TRBV9	TRBJ2-1	many	TGTGCCAGCAGCGTAGATGGGCGGGGGAGCTCCTACAATGAGCAGTTCTTC	CASSVDGRGSSYNEQFF
-	TRBV3-1	TRBJ1-2	-	TGTGCCAGCAGCCAAGCGTTTGGCTACACCTTC	CASSQAFGYTF
-	TRBV28	TRBJ2-7	few	TGTGCCAGCAGTTACTCTGGCCTGACCTCCTACGAGCAGTACTTC	CASSYSGLTSYEQYF
-	TRBV7-2	TRBJ2-2	-	TGTGCCAGCAGCTTTCCCCGCCAGGGGAACACCGGGGAGCTGTTTTTT	CASSFPRQGNTGELFF
-	TRBV20-1	TRBJ1-1	few	TGCAGTGCTCCAGGACACCTTAACGCTGAAGCTTTCTTT	CSAPGHLNAEAFF
-	TRBV2	TRBJ1-6	many	TGTGCCAGCAGTGACAGGCAGTTCTATAATTCACCCCTCCACTTT	CASSDRQFYNSPLHF
-	TRBV25-1	TRBJ1-1	many	TGTGCCAGCGACCATCACAGGGTACCGAGCACTGAAGCTTTCTTT	CASDHHRVPSTEAFF
TRBD2	TRBV9	TRBJ2-3	-	TGTGCCAGCAGCGTGGGGTCGCTAGCGGACACAGATACGCAGTATTTT	CASSVGSLADTDTQYF
-	TRBV28	TRBJ1-5	many	TGTGCCAGCAGAGGGACAACTCCGCCGGGCAATCAGCCCCAGCATTTT	CASRGTTPPGNQPQHF
TRBD2	TRBV5-5	TRBJ2-7	many	TGTGCCAGCAGCCAGGGACTAGCGGGAGGGGCGTACGAGCAGTACTTC	CASSQGLAGGAYEQYF
TRBD1	TRBV11-3	TRBJ1-2	-	TGTGCCAGCCGAGGACAGGGCAATAACTATGGCTACACCTTC	CASRGQGNNYGYTF
TRBD1	TRBV12-3/TRBV12-4	TRBJ1-2	many	TGTGCCAGCAGCAGGGGGGGGGTTGGCTACACCTTC	CASSRGGVGYTF
-	TRBV9	TRBJ2-7	-	TGTGCCAGCAGCCCCCTGGGTATAGCCTACGAGCAGTACTTC	CASSPLGIAYEQYF
-	TRBV3-1	TRBJ1-6	-	TGTGCCAGCAGCCAAGATCTCAGGGAGGGTTCACCCCTCCACTTT	CASSQDLREGSPLHF
-	TRBV29-1	TRBJ1-4	many	TGCAGCGTTGAGATGGAGGGGGCTAATGAAAAACTGTTTTTT	CSVEMEGANEKLFF
-	TRBV4-1	TRBJ2-5	-	TGCGCCAGCAGCCAAGTCCCAGGGAAGGAGACCCAGTACTTC	CASSQVPGKETQYF